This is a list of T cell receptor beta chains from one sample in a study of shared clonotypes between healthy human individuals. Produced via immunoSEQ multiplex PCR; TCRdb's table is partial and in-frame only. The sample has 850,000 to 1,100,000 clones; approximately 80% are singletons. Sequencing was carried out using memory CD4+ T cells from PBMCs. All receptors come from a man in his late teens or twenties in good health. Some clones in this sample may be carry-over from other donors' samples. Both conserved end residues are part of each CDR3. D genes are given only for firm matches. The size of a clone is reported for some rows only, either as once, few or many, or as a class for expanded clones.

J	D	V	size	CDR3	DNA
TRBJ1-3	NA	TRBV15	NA	CATSLIPGNTIYF	TGTGCCACCAGCTTGATACCTGGAAACACCATATATTTT
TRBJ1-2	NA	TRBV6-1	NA	CASSGPTNYGYTF	TGTGCCAGCAGTGGACCGACTAACTATGGCTACACCTTC
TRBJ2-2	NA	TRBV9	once	CASSVTIGVSTGELFF	TGTGCCAGCAGCGTAACTATCGGGGTTTCTACCGGGGAGCTGTTTTTT
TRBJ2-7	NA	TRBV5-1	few	CASSLRGADEQYF	TGCGCCAGCAGCTTGCGGGGGGCGGACGAGCAGTACTTC
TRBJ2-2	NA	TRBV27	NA	CASRAGPNTGELFF	TGTGCCAGCAGAGCGGGCCCGAACACCGGGGAGCTGTTTTTT
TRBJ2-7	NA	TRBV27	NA	CASSSQGGRSYEQYF	TGTGCCAGCAGTTCTCAGGGGGGGAGATCCTACGAGCAGTACTTC
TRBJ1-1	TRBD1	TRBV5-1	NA	CASSPDRMNTEAFF	TGCGCCAGCAGCCCGGACAGGATGAACACTGAAGCTTTCTTT
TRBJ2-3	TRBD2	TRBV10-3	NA	CAIRPSAGEGTDTQYF	TGTGCCATCAGGCCCTCGGCGGGAGAGGGCACAGATACGCAGTATTTT
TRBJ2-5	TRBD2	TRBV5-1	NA	CASSFTAGGPEETQYF	TGCGCCAGCAGCTTCACAGCGGGAGGGCCGGAAGAGACCCAGTACTTC
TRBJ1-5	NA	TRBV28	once	CASTPGARNQPQHF	TGTGCCAGCACCCCAGGGGCTCGCAATCAGCCCCAGCATTTT
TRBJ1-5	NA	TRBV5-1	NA	CASSLATGGQPQHF	TGCGCCAGCAGCTTGGCGACGGGCGGGCAGCCCCAGCATTTT
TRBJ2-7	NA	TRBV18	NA	CASSPGRITYEQYF	TGTGCCAGCTCACCCGGTAGAATCACCTACGAGCAGTACTTC
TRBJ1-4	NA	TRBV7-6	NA	CASSFRTATNEKLFF	TGTGCCAGCAGCTTTAGGACTGCAACTAATGAAAAACTGTTTTTT
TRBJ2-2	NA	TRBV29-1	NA	CSVGAAQPGELFF	TGCAGCGTTGGGGCAGCTCAGCCCGGGGAGCTGTTTTTT
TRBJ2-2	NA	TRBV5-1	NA	CASSLEGYTGELFF	TGCGCCAGCAGCTTGGAGGGATACACCGGGGAGCTGTTTTTT
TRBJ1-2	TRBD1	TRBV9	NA	CASSDDRGGLNYGYTF	TGTGCCAGCAGCGACGACAGGGGCGGACTGAACTATGGCTACACCTTC
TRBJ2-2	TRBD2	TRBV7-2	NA	CASTLTSGSGTGELFF	TGTGCCAGCACCTTAACTAGCGGGAGTGGCACCGGGGAGCTGTTTTTT
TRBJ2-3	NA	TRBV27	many	CASSPNTDTQYF	TGTGCCAGCAGTCCCAACACAGATACGCAGTATTTT
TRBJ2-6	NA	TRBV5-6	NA	CASRYYGANVLTF	TGTGCCAGCAGATATTATGGGGCCAACGTCCTGACTTTC
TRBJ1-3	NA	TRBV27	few	CASSLFAESSGNTIYF	TGTGCCAGCAGTTTATTTGCAGAGTCCTCTGGAAACACCATATATTTT
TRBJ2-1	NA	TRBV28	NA	CASTGTPFRNEQFF	TGTGCCAGCACAGGGACCCCCTTTAGGAATGAGCAGTTCTTC
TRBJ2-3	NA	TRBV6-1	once	CASSERQVGADTQYF	TGTGCCAGCAGTGAACGACAGGTGGGAGCAGATACGCAGTATTTT
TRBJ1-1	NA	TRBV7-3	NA	CASSSGIRGTEAFF	TGTGCCAGCAGCTCAGGAATCAGGGGCACTGAAGCTTTCTTT
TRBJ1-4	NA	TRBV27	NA	CASSPIGGGLGWMNEKLFF	TGTGCCAGCAGTCCCATAGGGGGGGGTCTCGGCTGGATGAATGAAAAACTGTTTTTT
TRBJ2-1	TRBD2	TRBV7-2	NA	CASSLFLAGADYNEQFF	TGTGCCAGCAGCTTATTCCTAGCGGGAGCAGACTACAATGAGCAGTTCTTC
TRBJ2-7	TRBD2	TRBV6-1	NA	CASSSREGTYEQYF	TGTGCCAGCAGTTCGCGGGAGGGAACCTACGAGCAGTACTTC
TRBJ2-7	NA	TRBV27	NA	CASRRAELGYEQYF	TGTGCCAGCAGGCGAGCGGAGTTAGGCTACGAGCAGTACTTC
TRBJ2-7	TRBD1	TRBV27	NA	CASRQGREQYF	TGTGCCAGCCGACAGGGGAGGGAGCAGTACTTC
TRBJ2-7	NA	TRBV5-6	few	CASSLWAAEQYF	TGTGCCAGCAGCTTGTGGGCAGCCGAGCAGTACTTC
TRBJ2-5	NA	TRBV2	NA	CASTNPWRFQETQYF	TGTGCCAGCACGAACCCTTGGCGGTTCCAAGAGACCCAGTACTTC
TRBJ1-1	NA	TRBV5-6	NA	CASSLVSGRVNTEAFF	TGTGCCAGCAGCTTGGTATCGGGCAGGGTGAACACTGAAGCTTTCTTT
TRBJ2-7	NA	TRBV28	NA	CASSLMELVPHEQYF	TGTGCCAGCAGTTTAATGGAACTAGTCCCTCACGAGCAGTACTTC
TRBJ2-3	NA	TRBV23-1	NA	CASSQSIVCGDTQYF	TGCGCCAGCAGTCAATCGATCGTTTGTGGAGATACGCAGTATTTT
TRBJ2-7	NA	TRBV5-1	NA	CASSLESATEQYF	TGCGCCAGCAGCTTGGAGTCAGCGACTGAGCAGTACTTC
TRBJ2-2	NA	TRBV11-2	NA	CASSPTGRYTGELFF	TGTGCCAGCAGCCCGACGGGGAGATACACCGGGGAGCTGTTTTTT
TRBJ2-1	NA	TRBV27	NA	CASSSSPLEQFF	TGTGCCAGCAGTTCCTCACCCCTGGAGCAGTTCTTC